These T cell receptor beta chains were read from a single sample in a study of blood T cell repertoires in COVID-19. Some clones are missing from TCRdb's copy, which holds only in-frame ones; the method was immunoSEQ multiplex PCR. The sample records about 280,000 clones, roughly 85% being singletons. The specimen was PBMCs or T cells enriched from blood (not recorded which). The source of these receptors is a man aged 35-49 years who had been exposed to COVID-19. Each CDR3 is given with its conserved first and last residue. The order of the fields is D gene, V gene, J gene, clone size, CDR3 protein, CDR3 DNA. D genes are given only for firm matches. For some rows the clone size is stated as once, few or many, or as a class when expanded; others skip it.

-,TRBV5-8,TRBJ1-1,-,CASSSGQKTEAFF,TGTGCCAGCAGCTCTGGACAGAAGACTGAAGCTTTCTTT
-,TRBV24-1,TRBJ1-2,-,CATSEPGHRNYGYTF,TGTGCCACCAGTGAACCGGGACACCGAAACTATGGCTACACCTTC
-,TRBV11-2,TRBJ2-7,-,CASSLVIQGGTSPYEQYF,TGTGCCAGCAGCTTAGTCATTCAGGGGGGCACAAGCCCCTACGAGCAGTACTTC
-,TRBV30,TRBJ2-1,-,CAWSRGANEQFF,TGTGCCTGGAGCAGGGGGGCCAATGAGCAGTTCTTC
-,TRBV3-1/TRBV3-2,TRBJ2-6,-,CASSQERRMWANVLTF,TGTGCCAGCAGCCAAGAGAGGAGGATGTGGGCCAACGTCCTGACTTTC
-,TRBV10-1,TRBJ2-3,-,CASSGGLVTDTQYF,TGCGCCAGCAGTGGGGGCTTAGTCACAGATACGCAGTATTTT
-,TRBV20-1,TRBJ2-1,few,CSATVREQFF,TGCAGTGCCACTGTCCGTGAGCAGTTCTTC
TRBD1,TRBV19,TRBJ1-5,-,CASRAPGQGYSNQPQHF,TGTGCCAGTAGGGCCCCGGGACAGGGGTACAGCAATCAGCCCCAGCATTTT
-,TRBV5-6,TRBJ1-1,-,CASSRGTSYTEAFF,TGTGCCAGCAGCAGGGGGACATCCTACACTGAAGCTTTCTTT
TRBD2,TRBV6-4,TRBJ2-3,-,CASSDSGGSLTDTQYF,TGTGCCAGCAGTGACTCTGGCGGGAGTCTCACAGATACGCAGTATTTT
TRBD2,TRBV5-1,TRBJ2-7,-,CASSTRTSGTWGSYEQYF,TGCGCCAGCTCAACCCGGACTAGCGGGACCTGGGGGTCCTACGAGCAGTACTTC
-,TRBV12-3/TRBV12-4,TRBJ1-2,few,CASTQGGAYGYTF,TGTGCCAGCACCCAAGGAGGGGCTTATGGCTACACCTTC
TRBD1,TRBV11-2,TRBJ2-6,-,CASSNDRVGANVLTF,TGTGCCAGCAGCAACGACAGGGTCGGGGCCAACGTCCTGACTTTC
-,TRBV4-2,TRBJ2-7,-,CASSPRGGWDEQYF,TGTGCCAGCAGCCCCCGTGGCGGGTGGGACGAGCAGTACTTC
-,TRBV30,TRBJ2-7,-,CAWTSATYEQYF,TGTGCCTGGACCTCCGCGACCTACGAGCAGTACTTC
-,TRBV6-5,TRBJ1-6,-,CASSLAGHSPLHF,TGTGCCAGCAGTTTGGCAGGTCATTCACCCCTCCACTTT
-,TRBV6-5,TRBJ1-2,once,CASSVTENYGYTF,TGTGCCAGCAGCGTTACAGAGAACTATGGCTACACCTTC
-,TRBV18,TRBJ1-1,once,CASSPRERTEAFF,TGTGCCAGCTCACCTAGGGAGCGCACTGAAGCTTTCTTT
-,TRBV7-6,TRBJ1-1,-,CASSLASIRNTEAFF,TGTGCCAGCAGCTTAGCCTCGATCAGGAACACTGAAGCTTTCTTT
-,TRBV7-8,TRBJ1-2,-,CASSLAGPYYGYTF,TGTGCCAGCAGCTTGGCAGGGCCCTACTATGGCTACACCTTC
-,TRBV7-9,TRBJ1-5,-,CASSFGQMGGNQPQHF,TGTGCCAGCAGCTTTGGACAGATGGGGGGCAATCAGCCCCAGCATTTT
-,TRBV24-1,TRBJ2-2,-,CATSDWGTGNTGELFF,TGTGCCACCAGTGATTGGGGAACAGGGAACACCGGGGAGCTGTTTTTT
TRBD1,TRBV28,TRBJ1-1,-,CASSPGGQGYGRSEAFF,TGTGCCAGCAGTCCAGGGGGACAGGGGTATGGTAGGTCTGAAGCTTTCTTT